This T cell receptor beta chain was profiled in a study of graft-versus-host responses after intestinal transplantation. Per germline, CDR1 KGHSH and CDR2 LQKENI. Trimming took off 0 bases at V and 9 bases at J, with 15 bases between the two ends. The CDR3 is 15 residues long. Clones were read by immunoSEQ multiplex PCR, and TCRdb kept only the in-frame ones, dropping some. The data show roughly 69,000 clones, around 90% seen once. Bone marrow was aspirated after transplant. It came from the posterior iliac crest or another site. This rearrangement joins TRBV18 to TRBJ2-1; tentative D call: TRBD2 (6 bases). Here the sequenced sample was bone marrow, taken 734 days after intestinal transplantation. The receptor was derived from a human patient who received an intestinal transplant, so some T cells may come from the graft donor. The CDR3: CASSPPGRVSGEQFF. CDR3 DNA: TGTGCCAGCTCACCACCAGGCAGGGTTAGCGGTGAGCAGTTCTTC.